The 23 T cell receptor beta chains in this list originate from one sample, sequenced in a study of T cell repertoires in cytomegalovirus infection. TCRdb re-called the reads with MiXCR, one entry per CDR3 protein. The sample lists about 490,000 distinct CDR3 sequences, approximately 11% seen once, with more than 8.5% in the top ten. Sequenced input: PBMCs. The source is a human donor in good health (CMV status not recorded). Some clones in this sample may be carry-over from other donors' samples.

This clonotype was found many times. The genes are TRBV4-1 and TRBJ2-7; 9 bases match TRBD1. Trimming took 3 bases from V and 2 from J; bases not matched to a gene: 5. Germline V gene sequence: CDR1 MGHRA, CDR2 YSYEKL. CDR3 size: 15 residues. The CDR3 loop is CASSQRTGAPYEQYF. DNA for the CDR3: TGCGCCAGCAGCCAGAGGACAGGGGCCCCCTACGAGCAGTACTTC.

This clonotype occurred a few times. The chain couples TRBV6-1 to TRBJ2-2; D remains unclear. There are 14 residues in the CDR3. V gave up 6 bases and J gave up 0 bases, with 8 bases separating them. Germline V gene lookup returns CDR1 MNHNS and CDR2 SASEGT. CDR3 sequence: CASRGLPNTGELFF. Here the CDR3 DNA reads TGTGCCAGCAGGGGCTTACCGAACACCGGGGAGCTGTTTTTT.

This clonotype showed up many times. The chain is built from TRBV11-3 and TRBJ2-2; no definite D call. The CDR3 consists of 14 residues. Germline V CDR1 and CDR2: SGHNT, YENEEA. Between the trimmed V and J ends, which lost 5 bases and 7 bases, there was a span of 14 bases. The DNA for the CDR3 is TGTGCCAGCAGCCACTCTCCTAGGCACGGGGAGCTGTTTTTT. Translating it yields CASSHSPRHGELFF.

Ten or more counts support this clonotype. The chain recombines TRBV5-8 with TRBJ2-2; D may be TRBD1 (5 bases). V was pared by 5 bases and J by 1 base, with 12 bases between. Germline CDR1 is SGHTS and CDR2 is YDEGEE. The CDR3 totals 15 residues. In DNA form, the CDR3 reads TGTGCCAGCAGTTGGGGCCGAGGGAACACCGGGGAGCTGTTTTTT. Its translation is CASSWGRGNTGELFF.

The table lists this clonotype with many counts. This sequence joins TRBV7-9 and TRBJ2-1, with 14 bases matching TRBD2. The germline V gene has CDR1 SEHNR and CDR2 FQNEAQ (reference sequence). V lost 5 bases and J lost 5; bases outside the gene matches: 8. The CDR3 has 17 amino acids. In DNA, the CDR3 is TGTGCCAGCAGCGACGGGACTAGCGGGAGAACCCACAATGAGCAGTTCTTC. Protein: CASSDGTSGRTHNEQFF.

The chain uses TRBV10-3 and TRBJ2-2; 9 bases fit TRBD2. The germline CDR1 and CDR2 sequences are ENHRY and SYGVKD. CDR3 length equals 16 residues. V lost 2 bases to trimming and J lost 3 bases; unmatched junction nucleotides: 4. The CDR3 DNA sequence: TGTGCCATCAGTGAGGGGCGGGGGGGCCACACCGGGGAGCTGTTTTTT. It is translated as CAISEGRGGHTGELFF.

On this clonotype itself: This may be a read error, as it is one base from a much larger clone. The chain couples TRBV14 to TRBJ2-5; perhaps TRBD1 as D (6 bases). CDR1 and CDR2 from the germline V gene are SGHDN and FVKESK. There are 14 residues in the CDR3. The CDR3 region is CASSRPTGLEIQYF. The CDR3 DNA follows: TGTGCCAGCAGCCGGCCGACAGGTCTGGAGATCCAGTACTTC.

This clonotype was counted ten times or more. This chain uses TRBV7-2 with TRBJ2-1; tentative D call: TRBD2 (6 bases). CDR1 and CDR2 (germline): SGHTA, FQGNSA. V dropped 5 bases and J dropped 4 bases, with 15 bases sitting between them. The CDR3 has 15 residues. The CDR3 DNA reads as TGTGCCAGCAGCGCCTCTAGCGCCCGATACAATGAGCAGTTCTTC. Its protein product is CASSASSARYNEQFF. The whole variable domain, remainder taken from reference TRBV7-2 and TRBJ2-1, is GAGVSQSPSNKVTEKGKDVELRCDPISGHTALYWYRQSLGQGLEFLIYFQGNSAPDKSGLPSDRFSAERTGGSVSTLTIQRTQQEDSAVYLCASSASSARYNEQFFGPGTRLTVL.

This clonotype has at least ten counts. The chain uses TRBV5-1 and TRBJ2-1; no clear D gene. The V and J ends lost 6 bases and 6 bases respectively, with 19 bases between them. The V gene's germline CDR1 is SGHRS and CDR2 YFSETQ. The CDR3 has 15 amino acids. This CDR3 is CASTPNPGSLNEQFF. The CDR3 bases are TGCGCCAGCACCCCGAACCCTGGATCCCTCAATGAGCAGTTCTTC.

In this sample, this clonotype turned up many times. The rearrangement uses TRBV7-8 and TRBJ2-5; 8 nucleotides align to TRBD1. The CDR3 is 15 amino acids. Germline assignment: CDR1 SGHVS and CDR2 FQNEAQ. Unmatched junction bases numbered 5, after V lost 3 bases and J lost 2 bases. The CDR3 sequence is CASSFGNRGQETQYF. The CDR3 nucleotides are TGTGCCAGCAGCTTCGGTAACAGGGGGCAAGAGACCCAGTACTTC. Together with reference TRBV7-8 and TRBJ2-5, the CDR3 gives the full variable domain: GAGVSQSPRYKVAKRGQDVALRCDPISGHVSLFWYQQALGQGPEFLTYFQNEAQLDKSGLPSDRFFAERPEGSVSTLKIQRTQQEDSAVYLCASSFGNRGQETQYFGPGTRLLVL.

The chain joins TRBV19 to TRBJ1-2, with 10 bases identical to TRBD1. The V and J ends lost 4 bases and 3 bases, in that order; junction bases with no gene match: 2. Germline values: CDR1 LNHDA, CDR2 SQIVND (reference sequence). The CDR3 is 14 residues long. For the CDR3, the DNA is TGTGCCAGTAGTACCGGGACAGGGGACTATGGCTACACCTTC. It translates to CASSTGTGDYGYTF.

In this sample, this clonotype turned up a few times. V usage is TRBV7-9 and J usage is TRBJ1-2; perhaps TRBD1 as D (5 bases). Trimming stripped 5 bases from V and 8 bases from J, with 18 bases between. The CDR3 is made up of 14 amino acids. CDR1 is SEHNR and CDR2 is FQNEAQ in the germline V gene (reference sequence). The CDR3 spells CASSAGTAPGGYTF. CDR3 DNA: TGTGCCAGCAGCGCCGGGACGGCCCCTGGAGGCTACACCTTC.

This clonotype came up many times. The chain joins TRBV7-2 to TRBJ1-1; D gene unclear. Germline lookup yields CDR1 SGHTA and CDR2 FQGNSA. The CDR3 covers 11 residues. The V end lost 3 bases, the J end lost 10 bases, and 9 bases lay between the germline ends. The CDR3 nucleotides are TGTGCCAGCAGCTTCGCGGGCCCAGCTTTCTTT. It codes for CASSFAGPAFF.

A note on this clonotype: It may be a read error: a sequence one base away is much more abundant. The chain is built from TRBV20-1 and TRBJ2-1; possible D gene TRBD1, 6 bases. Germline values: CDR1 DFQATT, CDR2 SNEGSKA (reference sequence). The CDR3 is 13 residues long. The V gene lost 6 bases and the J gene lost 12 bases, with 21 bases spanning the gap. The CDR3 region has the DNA TGCAGTGCCACGCAGGGGAGAGAAGACGTGCAGTTCTTC. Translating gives CSATQGREDVQFF.

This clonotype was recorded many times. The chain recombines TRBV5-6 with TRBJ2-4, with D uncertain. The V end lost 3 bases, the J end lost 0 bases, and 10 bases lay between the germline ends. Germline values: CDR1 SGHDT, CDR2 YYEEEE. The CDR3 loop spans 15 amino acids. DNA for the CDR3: TGTGCCAGCAGCTCGCTCCCTCTAGCCAAAAACATTCAGTACTTC. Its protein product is CASSSLPLAKNIQYF.

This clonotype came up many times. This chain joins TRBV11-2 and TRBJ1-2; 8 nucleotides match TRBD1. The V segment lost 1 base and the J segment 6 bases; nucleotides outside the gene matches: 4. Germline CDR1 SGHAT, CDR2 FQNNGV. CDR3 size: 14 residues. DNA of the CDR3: TGTGCCAGCAGCTTAGGGGGGACAGGACATGGCTACACCTTC. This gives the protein CASSLGGTGHGYTF. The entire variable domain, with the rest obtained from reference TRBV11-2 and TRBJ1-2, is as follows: EAGVAQSPRYKIIEKRQSVAFWCNPISGHATLYWYQQILGQGPKLLIQFQNNGVVDDSQLPKDRFSAERLKGVDSTLKIQPAKLEDSAVYLCASSLGGTGHGYTFGSGTRLTVV.

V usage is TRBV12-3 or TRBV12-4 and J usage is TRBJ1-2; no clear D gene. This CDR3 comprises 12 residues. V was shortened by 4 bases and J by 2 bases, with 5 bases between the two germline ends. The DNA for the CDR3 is TGTGCCAGCAGTTATTCGAACTATGGCTACACCTTC. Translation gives CASSYSNYGYTF.

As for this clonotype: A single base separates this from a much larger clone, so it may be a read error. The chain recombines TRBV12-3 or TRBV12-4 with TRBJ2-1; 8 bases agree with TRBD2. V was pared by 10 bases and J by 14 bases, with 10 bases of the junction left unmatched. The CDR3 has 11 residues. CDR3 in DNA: TGTGCCAACAGCCCTAGCGGGCCAGAGTTCTTC. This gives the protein CANSPSGPEFF.

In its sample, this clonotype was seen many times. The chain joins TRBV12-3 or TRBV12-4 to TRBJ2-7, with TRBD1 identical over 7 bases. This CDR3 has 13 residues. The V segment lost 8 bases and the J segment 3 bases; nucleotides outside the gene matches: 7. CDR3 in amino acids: CASALGQDYEQYF. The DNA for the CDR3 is TGTGCCAGCGCCTTAGGACAGGACTACGAGCAGTACTTC.

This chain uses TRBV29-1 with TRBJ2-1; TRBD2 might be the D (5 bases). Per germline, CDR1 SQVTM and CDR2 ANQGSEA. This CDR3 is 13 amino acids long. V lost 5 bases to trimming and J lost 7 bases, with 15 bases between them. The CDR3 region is CSVSRQEVNEQFF. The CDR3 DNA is TGCAGCGTTAGCAGGCAGGAGGTGAATGAGCAGTTCTTC.

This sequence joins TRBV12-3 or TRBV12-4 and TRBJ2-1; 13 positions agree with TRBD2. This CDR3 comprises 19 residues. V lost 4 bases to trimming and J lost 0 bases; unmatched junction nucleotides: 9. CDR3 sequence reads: CASSSSGTSGVSSYNEQFF. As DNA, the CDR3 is TGTGCCAGCAGTTCCTCCGGGACTAGCGGGGTAAGCTCCTACAATGAGCAGTTCTTC.

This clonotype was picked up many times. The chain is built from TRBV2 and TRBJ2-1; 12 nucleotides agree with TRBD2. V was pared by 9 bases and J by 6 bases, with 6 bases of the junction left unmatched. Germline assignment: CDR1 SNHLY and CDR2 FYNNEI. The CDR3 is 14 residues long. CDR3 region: CASTRLAGVNEQFF. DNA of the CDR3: TGTGCCAGTACAAGACTAGCGGGAGTCAATGAGCAGTTCTTC.

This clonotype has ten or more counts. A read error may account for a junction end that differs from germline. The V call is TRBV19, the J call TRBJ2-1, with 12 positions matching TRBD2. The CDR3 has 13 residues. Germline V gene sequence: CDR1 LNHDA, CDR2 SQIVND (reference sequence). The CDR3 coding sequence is TGTGCCAGTAGCCGACTAGCGGGAGAAGAGCGGTTCTTC. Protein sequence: CASSRLAGEERFF.